This TCR beta chain was retrieved from a study of blood T cell repertoires in COVID-19 (dated by TCRdb to the early 2020s). For context, the study as a whole: Collaborator samples came from the United States, Italy and Spain and covered acute and convalescent phases of COVID-19. The material from the prospective study consisted of cDNA or gDNA derived from T cells, B-cell-depleted T cells, or PBMCs. Deeply sampled blood TCRbeta repertoires from subjects exposed to, actively infected with, or recovered from COVID-19 were included in the dataset. A freely available public database, intended as a resource for researchers studying the immune response to SARS-CoV-2, is where the repertoires were released. Samples were obtained from the ongoing ImmuneRACE study (first 160 participants) and from 1,254 subjects provided by 6 global collaborators. A de-identified subject ID, COVID-19 status, age in years and sex were almost always included in the sample metadata. Where available, HLA class I and class II types were taken from metadata supplied by the sample provider and were not determined by assay-based typing.

Trimming takes 3 bases off V and 5 bases off J; junction bases not matched to a gene: 6. The CDR3 starts with the cysteine, ends with the phenylalanine, and has 15 residues. Only CDR3 DNA remains: 45 bases, in frame from the first base. The germline V gene specifies SGHAT as CDR1 and FQNNGV as CDR2. On this clone: No antigen is known for it. No base quality values were provided; no much bigger clone lies one nucleotide off.

TCRbeta CDR3 regions were amplified from genomic DNA by means of the immunoSEQ Assay, a bias-controlled multiplex PCR. In the source study's methods: The number of nucleated cells in each sample was estimated from the amplification of reference gene primers within the assay. To quantify the absolute abundance of each unique TCRbeta CDR3 rearrangement, sequence reads were collapsed and filtered. Productive Simpson clonality was computed per sample as the square root of Simpson's diversity index over productive rearrangements. TCRdb obtained this table from immuneACCESS and retained in-frame rearrangements with V and J assigned. These tables miss some clones; where compared with another copy, unresolved V genes account for less than half of the shortfall, and the remainder is unexplained. V and J calls and clone size are those listed in that table; D and trimming were worked out from the DNA. This sample has about 210,000 clones in its table, and 80% of those were observed once. In total, the top ten clones hold around 13% of the sample.

The collaborating institutions used their own protocols to collect whole blood in K2EDTA tubes. For TCRbeta analysis, collaborators shipped samples in one of three forms: frozen whole blood, isolated PBMCs, or DNA extracted from either of those sample types. Broad study findings and their caveats: How much clinical and demographic metadata was included differed by source and by participant, and the metadata was provided uncurated.

Sequencing input: peripheral blood. The receptor comes from a human donor in a cohort sampled during active COVID-19. The sequence joins TRBV11-2 to TRBJ2-1, and TRBD2 aligns with 8 junction nucleotides. The CDR3 reads as follows: CASSFTSGGDNEQFF. Here is the DNA: TGTGCCAGCAGCTTTACTAGCGGAGGGGACAATGAGCAGTTCTTC.